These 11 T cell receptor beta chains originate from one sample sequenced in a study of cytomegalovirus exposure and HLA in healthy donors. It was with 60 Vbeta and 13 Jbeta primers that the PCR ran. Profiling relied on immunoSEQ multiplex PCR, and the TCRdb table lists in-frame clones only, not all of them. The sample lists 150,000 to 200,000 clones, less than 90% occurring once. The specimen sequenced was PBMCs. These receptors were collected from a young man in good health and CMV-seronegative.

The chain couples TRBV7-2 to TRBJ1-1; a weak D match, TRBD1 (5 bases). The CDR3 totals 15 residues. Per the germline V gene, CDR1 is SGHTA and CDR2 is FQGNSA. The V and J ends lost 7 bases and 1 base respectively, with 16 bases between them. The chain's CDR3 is CASISGVPGNTEAFF. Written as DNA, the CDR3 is TGTGCCAGCATCTCGGGGGTCCCTGGGAACACTGAAGCTTTCTTT.

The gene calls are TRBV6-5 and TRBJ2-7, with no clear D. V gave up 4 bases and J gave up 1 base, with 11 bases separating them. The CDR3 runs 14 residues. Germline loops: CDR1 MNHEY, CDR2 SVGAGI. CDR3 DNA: TGTGCCAGCAGTTTAACAGAAGGATCCTACGAGCAGTACTTC. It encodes CASSLTEGSYEQYF.

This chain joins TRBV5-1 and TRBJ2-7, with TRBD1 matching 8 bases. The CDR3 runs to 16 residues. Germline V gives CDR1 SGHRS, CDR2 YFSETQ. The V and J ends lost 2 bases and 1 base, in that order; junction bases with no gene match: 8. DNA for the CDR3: TGCGCCAGCAGCTTCGCTGGACAGGGACCGTCCTACGAGCAGTACTTC. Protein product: CASSFAGQGPSYEQYF.

The CDR3 coding sequence is TGTGCCAGCTCCCCCGCCCCCCCTAGCGCTACCTACGAGCAGTACTTC. Its protein product is CASSPAPPSATYEQYF. This chain uses TRBV18 with TRBJ2-7, with D possibly being TRBD2 (6 bases). The CDR3 runs to 16 residues. CDR1 is KGHSH, CDR2 LQKENI, per germline. V dropped 6 bases and J dropped 2 bases, with 20 bases sitting between them.

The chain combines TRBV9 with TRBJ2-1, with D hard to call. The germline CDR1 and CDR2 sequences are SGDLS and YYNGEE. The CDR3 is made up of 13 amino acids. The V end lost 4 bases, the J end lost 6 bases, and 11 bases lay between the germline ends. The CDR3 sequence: CASSFRRSNEQFF. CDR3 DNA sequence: TGTGCCAGCAGCTTCCGGCGGAGCAATGAGCAGTTCTTC.

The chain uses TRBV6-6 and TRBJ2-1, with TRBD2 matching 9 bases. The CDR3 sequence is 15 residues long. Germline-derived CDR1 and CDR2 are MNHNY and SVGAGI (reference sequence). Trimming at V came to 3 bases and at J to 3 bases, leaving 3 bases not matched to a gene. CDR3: CASSYLSGSYNEQFF. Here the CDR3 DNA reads TGTGCCAGCAGTTATCTTAGCGGGAGCTACAATGAGCAGTTCTTC.

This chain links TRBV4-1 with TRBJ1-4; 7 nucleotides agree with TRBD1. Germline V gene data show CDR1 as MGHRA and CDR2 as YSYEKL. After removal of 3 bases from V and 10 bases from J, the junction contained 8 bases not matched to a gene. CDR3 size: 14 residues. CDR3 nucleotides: TGCGCCAGCAGCCACGCAACAGGGGCTGGAAAACTGTTTTTT. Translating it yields CASSHATGAGKLFF.

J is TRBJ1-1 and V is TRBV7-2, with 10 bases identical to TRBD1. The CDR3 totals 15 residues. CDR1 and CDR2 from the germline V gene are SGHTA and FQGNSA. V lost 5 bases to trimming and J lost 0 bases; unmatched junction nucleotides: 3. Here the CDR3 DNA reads TGTGCCAGCAGCCGGGACAGGGGCCTGAACACTGAAGCTTTCTTT. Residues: CASSRDRGLNTEAFF.

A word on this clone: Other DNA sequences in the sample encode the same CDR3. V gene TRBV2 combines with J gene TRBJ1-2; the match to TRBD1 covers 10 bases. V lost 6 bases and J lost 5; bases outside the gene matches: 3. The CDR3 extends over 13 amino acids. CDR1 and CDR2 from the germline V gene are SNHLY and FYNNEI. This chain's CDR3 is CASSSGQGYGYTF. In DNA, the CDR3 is TGTGCCAGCAGCTCGGGACAGGGGTATGGCTACACCTTC. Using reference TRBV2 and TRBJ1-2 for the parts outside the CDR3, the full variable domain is EPEVTQTPSHQVTQMGQEVILRCVPISNHLYFYWYRQILGQKVEFLVSFYNNEISEKSEIFDDQFSVERPDGSNFTLKIRSTKLEDSAMYFCASSSGQGYGYTFGSGTRLTVV.

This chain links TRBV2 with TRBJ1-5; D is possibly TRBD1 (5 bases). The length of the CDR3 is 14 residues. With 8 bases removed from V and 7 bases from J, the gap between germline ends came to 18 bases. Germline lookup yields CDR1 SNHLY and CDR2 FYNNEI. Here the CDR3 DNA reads TGTGCCAGCGGGGGAGTGGAGGGCGGGCAGCCCCAGCATTTT. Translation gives CASGGVEGGQPQHF.

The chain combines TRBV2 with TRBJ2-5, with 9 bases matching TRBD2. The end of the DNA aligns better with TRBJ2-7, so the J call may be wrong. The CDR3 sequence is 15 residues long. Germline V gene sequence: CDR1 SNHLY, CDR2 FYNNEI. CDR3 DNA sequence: TGTGCCAGCAGTGACAGGCTAGCGGGATCTTACGAGCAGTACTTC. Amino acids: CASSDRLAGSYEQYF.